These T cell receptor beta chains were read from a single sample in a study of OX40 agonist ivuxolimab in advanced cancers. The repertoire was sequenced with immunoSEQ multiplex PCR; TCRdb's copy has only in-frame clones and lacks some. This sample has some 96,000 clones, with approximately 91% found just once. The sequences come from CD4+ or CD8+ T cells sorted from blood, collected in a trial of the OX40 agonist ivuxolimab. All receptors come from an adult with an advanced solid tumor such as melanoma, head and neck, liver or kidney cancer. Both conserved end residues are part of each CDR3. A D gene is named only where the DNA matches it firmly. Size tells how often a clone was seen (once, few, many) or the class of an expanded clone, and some rows leave it out.

D	size	V	J	CDR3	DNA
NA	NA	TRBV5-6	TRBJ1-6	CASSSQRATYNSPLHF	TGTGCCAGCAGCTCCCAGAGGGCCACATATAATTCACCCCTCCACTTT
NA	NA	TRBV10-2	TRBJ1-1	CASSVLQGFEAFF	TGCGCCAGCAGTGTCCTCCAGGGGTTTGAAGCTTTCTTT
NA	NA	TRBV9	TRBJ1-4	CASSAGDMREKLFF	TGTGCCAGCAGCGCTGGGGACATGCGAGAAAAACTGTTTTTT
TRBD1	NA	TRBV7-6	TRBJ2-1	CASSLKGGTEQFF	TGTGCCAGCAGCCTCAAAGGGGGCACTGAGCAGTTCTTC
NA	few	TRBV6-5	TRBJ1-2	CASSYSPGASNYGYTF	TGTGCCAGCAGTTATTCGCCGGGAGCTTCTAACTATGGCTACACCTTC
NA	NA	TRBV7-9	TRBJ2-7	CASSLAGTKTYEQYF	TGTGCCAGCAGCTTAGCCGGGACAAAGACCTACGAGCAGTACTTC
NA	NA	TRBV2	TRBJ1-6	CASSLGQPFNSPLHF	TGTGCCAGCAGTCTCGGACAGCCTTTTAATTCACCCCTCCACTTT
TRBD2	NA	TRBV7-3	TRBJ2-1	CASSFGGAVNEQFF	TGTGCCAGCAGCTTCGGGGGGGCCGTCAATGAGCAGTTCTTC
TRBD2	NA	TRBV5-4	TRBJ2-2	CASSLERGASTGELFF	TGTGCCAGCAGCTTGGAGCGGGGAGCGAGCACCGGGGAGCTGTTTTTT
NA	NA	TRBV5-1	TRBJ2-1	CASSLASASYNEQFF	TGCGCCAGCAGCTTGGCGTCGGCCTCCTACAATGAGCAGTTCTTC
NA	NA	TRBV6-1	TRBJ2-5	CASSVGLVQTQYF	TGTGCCAGCAGTGTTGGCCTCGTGCAGACCCAGTACTTC
NA	NA	TRBV5-4	TRBJ1-2	CASSEEVNYGYTF	TGTGCCAGCAGCGAGGAGGTTAACTATGGCTACACCTTC
NA	NA	TRBV9	TRBJ1-1	CASSVLDTSMNTEAFF	TGTGCCAGCAGCGTCCTGGACACCTCCATGAACACTGAAGCTTTCTTT
NA	NA	TRBV10-3	TRBJ2-3	CAISERLGPDTQYF	TGTGCCATCAGTGAAAGGTTGGGGCCAGATACGCAGTATTTT
NA	NA	TRBV19	TRBJ1-2	CASSIQTGYGYTF	TGTGCCAGTAGTATACAGACAGGATATGGCTACACCTTC
NA	NA	TRBV9	TRBJ2-7	CASSLGPGPKYEQYF	TGTGCCAGCAGCTTGGGCCCGGGACCAAAATACGAGCAGTACTTC
TRBD2	NA	TRBV6-6	TRBJ2-1	CASSLRESGNEQFF	TGTGCCAGCAGCCTGCGGGAGTCAGGCAATGAGCAGTTCTTC
TRBD1	NA	TRBV6-5	TRBJ1-2	CASSLDRGGGYTF	TGTGCCAGCAGCCTGGACAGGGGCGGTGGCTACACCTTC
NA	once	TRBV1	TRBJ2-7	CTNNAQGGEQYF	TGCACCAACAACGCACAGGGGGGCGAGCAGTACTTC
NA	NA	TRBV5-4	TRBJ2-3	CASSSPGVGVDTQYF	TGTGCCAGCAGCTCCCCGGGGGTAGGGGTGGATACGCAGTATTTT
TRBD2	once	TRBV27	TRBJ2-5	CASSLSGRARKETQYF	TGTGCCAGCAGTTTATCAGGGAGGGCCCGTAAAGAGACCCAGTACTTC
NA	NA	TRBV5-1	TRBJ2-2	CASSTHKYTGELFF	TGCGCCAGCAGTACCCACAAGTACACCGGGGAGCTGTTTTTT
NA	NA	TRBV11-2	TRBJ1-1	CASSAEGSRAFF	TGTGCCAGCAGCGCGGAGGGGTCCCGGGCTTTCTTT